The present TCR beta chain was sequenced within a study of regulatory dendritic cells for organ transplantation. Findings and limits, study-wide: Mature dendritic cells appeared to drive more memory CD8+ clonal expansion than regulatory ones.

Method: immunoSEQ multiplex PCR; TCRdb's copy keeps in-frame clones and lacks some. The sample consists of 25,000 to 30,000 clones, about four fifths of them appearing once. There are a few counts of this clone. The antigen remains undetermined. The sequenced sample was naive CD8+ T cells from blood. Subset given: CD45RA+ naive T cells. The receptor comes from a human donor in good health.

CDR3 in DNA: TGTGCCAGTAGTATCGGGGAAGAAGCTTTCTTT. Protein sequence: CASSIGEEAFF. The V and J genes are TRBV19 and TRBJ1-1; D not resolved. The V and J ends lost 3 bases and 8 bases respectively, with 7 bases between them. Germline V gene data show CDR1 as LNHDA and CDR2 as SQIVND (reference sequence). This CDR3 comprises 11 residues.